Following are 14 T cell receptor beta chains from one sample sequenced in a study of beta chain features in type 1 diabetes. Investigators reverse transcribed all isolated RNA, so they sequenced expressed TCRB transcripts. Sequencing used immunoSEQ multiplex PCR; TCRdb keeps in-frame clones, though not all of them. The table has about 410,000 clones, around 13% seen once. Sequenced material: naive CD4+ T cells from blood. Source of these receptors: a man aged 25 to 45 in good health.

This chain joins TRBV7-2 and TRBJ2-2, with TRBD2 as a possible D gene (6 bases). Trimming took 4 bases from V and 3 from J, leaving 12 bases between them. The CDR3 is 15 residues long. Germline V gene sequence: CDR1 SGHTA, CDR2 FQGNSA. CDR3 region: CASSSSGLYTGELFF. The CDR3 DNA reads as TGTGCCAGCAGCTCGTCGGGACTTTACACCGGGGAGCTGTTTTTT.

The V and J genes are TRBV13 and TRBJ2-2; D possibly uses TRBD1 or TRBD2 (6 bases each). The CDR3 spans 15 residues. Germline-derived CDR1 and CDR2 are PRHDT and FYEKMQ (reference sequence). The V end lost 5 bases, the J end lost 4 bases, and 14 bases lay between the germline ends. CDR3 DNA sequence: TGTGCCAGCAGCCTAGAGGGGGGCCCCACCGGGGAGCTGTTTTTT. This encodes CASSLEGGPTGELFF.

This clone was observed a handful of times. The chain combines TRBV4-1 with TRBJ1-6, with D perhaps matching TRBD1 (5 bases). Looked up from germline, CDR1 is MGHRA and CDR2 is YSYEKL. The CDR3 length is 14 residues. The germline V and J ends were trimmed by 0 bases and 7 bases, with 7 bases remaining between them. The CDR3 DNA follows: TGCGCCAGCAGCCAAGATCGGGGGAATTCACCCCTCCACTTT. It encodes CASSQDRGNSPLHF.

The gene calls are TRBV4-3 and TRBJ2-7; D is unclear. This CDR3 region has 14 residues. In germline, CDR1 is LGHNA, CDR2 YSLEER. V lost 2 bases and J 0 bases, leaving 8 bases between the germline ends. The CDR3 DNA follows: TGCGCCAGCAGCCAAAGGGTTCGCTCCTACGAGCAGTACTTC. Its translation: CASSQRVRSYEQYF.

The chain employs TRBV6-5 and TRBJ1-1, with no clear D. Germline CDR1 MNHEY, CDR2 SVGAGI. V was shortened by 4 bases and J by 1 base, with 13 bases between the two germline ends. The CDR3 covers 15 residues. In DNA, the CDR3 is TGTGCCAGCAGTTTCGCGCAGCTGTGGAACACTGAAGCTTTCTTT. Residues: CASSFAQLWNTEAFF.

The genes are TRBV30 and TRBJ1-1; no clear D gene. Germline V gene data show CDR1 as GTSNPN and CDR2 as SVGIG (reference sequence). This CDR3 has 12 amino acids. V gave up 5 bases and J gave up 1 base, with 8 bases separating them. In nucleotides, the CDR3 is TGTGCCTGGGGGTTTGAGAACACTGAAGCTTTCTTT. Protein product: CAWGFENTEAFF.

J is TRBJ1-3 and V is TRBV11-2; unclear D gene. CDR1 is SGHAT and CDR2 is FQNNGV in the germline V gene. The CDR3 extends over 12 amino acids. With 1 base removed from V and 8 bases from J, the gap between germline ends came to 6 bases. The CDR3 reads CASSLAGDTIYF. The CDR3 DNA sequence: TGTGCCAGCAGCTTAGCAGGCGACACCATATATTTT.

The chain joins TRBV9 to TRBJ1-3; no firm D call. The CDR3 is 14 residues long. CDR1 SGDLS and CDR2 YYNGEE come from the germline V gene. The V end lost 0 bases, the J end lost 4 bases, and 8 bases lay between the germline ends. The DNA for the CDR3 is TGTGCCAGCAGCGTAGACGCCGCGGGAAACACCATATATTTT. This gives the protein CASSVDAAGNTIYF.

A few counts support this clone. The chain uses TRBV2 and TRBJ2-2; TRBD2 agrees at 9 bases. The CDR3 spans 15 residues. CDR1 is SNHLY and CDR2 is FYNNEI in the germline V gene. Unmatched junction bases numbered 7, after V lost 6 bases and J lost 5 bases. The CDR3 DNA reads TGTGCCAGCAGCGGTAGCGGGAGAACTACCGGGGAGCTGTTTTTT. Residues: CASSGSGRTTGELFF.

The chain is built from TRBV6-6 and TRBJ2-7; D ambiguous. This CDR3 contains 16 residues. Germline loops: CDR1 MNHNY, CDR2 SVGAGI (reference sequence). Trimming left V 0 bases short and J 1 base short, with 13 bases between. The CDR3 DNA reads TGTGCCAGCAGTTACTCTGAGCCTGGTCCTTCCTACGAGCAGTACTTC. Translated: CASSYSEPGPSYEQYF.

This clone was seen more than once but under ten times. CDR3 DNA: TGTGCCAGCAGCACTAGCGGGGGGCTCAATACGCAGTATTTT. It codes for CASSTSGGLNTQYF. The chain has TRBV28 and TRBJ2-3; 12 bases are a match to TRBD2. Germline V gene data show CDR1 as MDHEN and CDR2 as SYDVKM. This CDR3 is built from 14 residues. The ends lost 6 bases at V and 7 bases at J; junction bases unmatched: 5.

The chain couples TRBV7-9 to TRBJ1-4; no definite D call. Germline assignment: CDR1 SEHNR and CDR2 FQNEAQ (reference sequence). The CDR3 is 14 residues long. V lost 1 base to trimming and J lost 7 bases, with 10 bases between them. CDR3 residues: CASSLEGKSEKLFF. The DNA for the CDR3 is TGTGCCAGCAGCTTAGAGGGTAAAAGTGAAAAACTGTTTTTT.

The chain joins TRBV7-2 to TRBJ2-3; the match to TRBD1 covers 9 bases. V dropped 5 bases and J dropped 1; count of bases not matched to a gene: 4. Looked up from germline, CDR1 is SGHTA and CDR2 is FQGNSA. The CDR3 has 15 amino acids. The CDR3 DNA reads TGTGCCAGCAGCCGGACAGGGGTACGCACAGATACGCAGTATTTT. Translation gives CASSRTGVRTDTQYF. The full variable domain, in which reference TRBV7-2 and TRBJ2-3 provide the parts outside the CDR3, is GAGVSQSPSNKVTEKGKDVELRCDPISGHTALYWYRQSLGQGLEFLIYFQGNSAPDKSGLPSDRFSAERTGGSVSTLTIQRTQQEDSAVYLCASSRTGVRTDTQYFGPGTRLTVL.

V and J are TRBV6-5 and TRBJ1-2; D is unresolved. Trimming took off 2 bases at V and 5 bases at J, with 12 bases between the two ends. From germline, CDR1 is MNHEY and CDR2 SVGAGI. The CDR3 is made up of 14 amino acids. The CDR3 DNA reads TGTGCCAGCAGTTACGTCGGGGTTCGATATGGCTACACCTTC. Its translation: CASSYVGVRYGYTF.